The 5 T cell receptor beta chains below were found in one sample sequenced in a study of cytomegalovirus exposure and HLA in healthy donors. The PCR used 60 Vbeta and 13 Jbeta primers. Sequencing used immunoSEQ multiplex PCR; TCRdb keeps in-frame clones, though not all of them. This sample yields about 75,000 clones, of which approximately 80% are seen a single time; 18% belongs to the top ten. The sequencing input was PBMCs. The receptors here all came from a man between 65 and 85 years old in good health and CMV-seropositive.

This chain joins TRBV30 and TRBJ2-5, with D possibly being TRBD2 (5 bases). The CDR3 runs to 14 residues. Trimming removed 0 bases at V and 7 bases at J, with 15 bases between. The germline V gene has CDR1 GTSNPN and CDR2 SVGIG (reference sequence). CDR3 nucleotides: TGTGCCTGGAGTGTCGCTGGAGCCCGGGGGACCCAGTACTTC. As protein: CAWSVAGARGTQYF.

This clone was counted between two and nine times. The chain carries TRBV6-1 and TRBJ1-5, with D perhaps TRBD1 (6 bases). V lost 3 bases and J 7 bases, leaving 16 bases between the germline ends. Germline V gene sequence: CDR1 MNHNS, CDR2 SASEGT. The CDR3 loop spans 15 amino acids. The CDR3 protein is CASSEGAGEGQPQHF. The CDR3 DNA follows: TGTGCCAGCAGTGAGGGGGCAGGGGAAGGACAGCCCCAGCATTTT.

CDR3 nucleotide sequence: TGTGCCAGCAGCTCCCCGACAGGGTATGGCTACACCTTC. Amino acid sequence: CASSSPTGYGYTF. The chain couples TRBV7-2 to TRBJ1-2, with 7 positions matching TRBD1. This CDR3 spans 13 amino acids. Germline loops: CDR1 SGHTA, CDR2 FQGNSA. V lost 4 bases and J lost 5; bases outside the gene matches: 4.

The V gene is TRBV18, the J gene TRBJ1-1; D remains ambiguous. V was shortened by 3 bases and J by 6 bases, with 14 bases between the two germline ends. This CDR3 spans 14 amino acids. The germline V gene encodes CDR1 KGHSH and CDR2 LQKENI. CDR3 DNA sequence: TGTGCCAGCTCACCTAATCGGTCGGGGTCTGAAGCTTTCTTT. Its translation is CASSPNRSGSEAFF.

This rearrangement joins TRBV4-3 to TRBJ1-6, with 7 nucleotides matching TRBD1. The length of the CDR3 is 15 residues. CDR1 is LGHNA and CDR2 is YSLEER in the germline V gene. The ends lost 2 bases at V and 6 bases at J; junction bases unmatched: 4. The CDR3 DNA reads as TGCGCCAGCAGCCAAAAGGGGGCAGGTAATTCACCCCTCCACTTT. This codes for CASSQKGAGNSPLHF.